The T cell receptor beta chain under discussion was sequenced for a study of monozygotic twins with inflammatory bowel disease. Someone took a roughly 2.7 ml blood sample from each of the donors. TCRdb reanalyzed the 5' RACE reads and collapses them to one entry per CDR3 protein, without DNA. This sample contains hundreds of thousands of distinct CDR3 sequences. CDR3 length: 13 amino acids. In germline, CDR1 is SGHTA, CDR2 FQGNSA. The receptor was isolated from a human donor with ulcerative colitis or Crohn's disease, or a healthy co-twin of an affected twin (not recorded which). The rearrangement joins TRBV7-2 to TRBJ2-7. The sequencing sample was made of blood. The CDR3 region is CASSFGGFYEQYF. Supplemented by reference TRBV7-2 and TRBJ2-7, the full variable domain reads GAGVSQSPSNKVTEKGKDVELRCDPISGHTALYWYRQSLGQGLEFLIYFQGNSAPDKSGLPSDRFSAERTGGSVSTLTIQRTQQEDSAVYLCASSFGGFYEQYFGPGTRLTVT.